Listed below are T cell receptor beta chains from one sample, sequenced in a study of OX40 agonist ivuxolimab in advanced cancers. This table comes from immunoSEQ multiplex PCR, and its TCRdb copy is limited to in-frame clones, with some not included. The sample gives about 73,000 clones, roughly nine tenths of which show up once; 0.44% is in the top ten. The sample consisted of CD4+ or CD8+ T cells sorted from blood, taken in a trial of the OX40 agonist ivuxolimab. All receptors derive from an adult with an advanced solid tumor such as melanoma, head and neck, liver or kidney cancer. Both conserved end residues are part of each CDR3. D genes are given only for firm matches. Expanded clones are given a class, and other clones once, few, many or no size at all.

TRBV18,TRBD1,TRBJ1-1,NA,15,CASSPTTGPNTEAFF,TGTGCCAGCTCACCAACGACAGGGCCCAACACTGAAGCTTTCTTT
TRBV9,TRBD1,TRBJ2-7,NA,15,CASSSRTGGGYEQYF,TGTGCCAGCAGCTCCCGGACAGGGGGAGGGTACGAGCAGTACTTC
TRBV5-3,NA,TRBJ1-5,once,14,CARSKGPSGQPQHF,TGTGCCAGAAGTAAGGGTCCCAGCGGGCAGCCCCAGCATTTT
TRBV6-5,NA,TRBJ1-2,NA,11,CAIRNNYGYTF,TGTGCCATACGAAATAACTATGGCTACACCTTC
TRBV6-1,NA,TRBJ2-5,NA,10,CASFELTQYF,TGTGCCTCGTTCGAGCTGACCCAGTACTTC
TRBV5-4,NA,TRBJ1-1,NA,15,CASRSQGSMNTEAFF,TGTGCCAGCAGATCGCAGGGCAGCATGAACACTGAAGCTTTCTTT
TRBV7-8,NA,TRBJ2-7,NA,16,CASSLGAGQISYEQYF,TGTGCCAGCAGCTTAGGGGCGGGACAAATCTCCTACGAGCAGTACTTC
TRBV9,TRBD2,TRBJ2-6,NA,17,CASSERLAGAGANVLTF,TGTGCCAGCAGCGAGCGACTAGCGGGAGCTGGGGCCAACGTCCTGACTTTC
TRBV4-1,TRBD2,TRBJ2-5,NA,17,CASSQGLAGVGEETQYF,TGCGCCAGCAGCCAAGGACTAGCGGGAGTCGGGGAAGAGACCCAGTACTTC
TRBV5-1,NA,TRBJ2-1,NA,11,CASSLEVEQFF,TGCGCCAGCAGCTTGGAGGTAGAGCAGTTCTTC
TRBV30,NA,TRBJ2-3,NA,14,CASLGGGSTDTQYF,TGTGCCTCCCTCGGAGGCGGATCTACAGATACGCAGTATTTT
TRBV19,TRBD2,TRBJ2-7,NA,15,CASREGSSGSFEQYF,TGTGCCAGTAGGGAGGGGTCTAGCGGGAGCTTCGAGCAGTACTTC
TRBV5-1,NA,TRBJ2-2,NA,12,CASSLLGGELFF,TGCGCCAGCAGCTTGTTGGGCGGGGAGCTGTTTTTT
TRBV11-3,TRBD1,TRBJ1-1,NA,15,CASSFSGTGTGEAFF,TGTGCCAGCAGCTTTTCCGGGACAGGGACGGGCGAAGCTTTCTTT
TRBV18,TRBD1,TRBJ2-4,NA,14,CASSPPGQGNIQYF,TGTGCCAGCTCACCACCCGGACAGGGTAACATTCAGTACTTC
TRBV2,NA,TRBJ2-2,NA,14,CASIIRSGPGELFF,TGTGCCAGCATAATCAGATCGGGACCCGGGGAGCTGTTTTTT
TRBV30,NA,TRBJ2-2,NA,16,CAWRPLGGWDTGELFF,TGTGCCTGGAGGCCCCTGGGGGGCTGGGACACCGGGGAGCTGTTTTTT
TRBV4-3,TRBD1,TRBJ1-5,NA,16,CASSQAVGQGAEPQHF,TGCGCCAGCAGCCAAGCTGTGGGTCAGGGGGCAGAGCCCCAGCATTTT
TRBV7-2,TRBD2,TRBJ2-3,NA,15,CASSLEGLATDTQYF,TGTGCCAGCAGCTTAGAGGGACTAGCGACAGATACGCAGTATTTT
TRBV11-3,TRBD2,TRBJ2-7,NA,15,CASSSGLAGAYEQYF,TGTGCCAGCAGCTCGGGACTAGCGGGAGCCTACGAGCAGTACTTC
TRBV9,TRBD2,TRBJ2-1,NA,18,CASSEGRSGGVGSREQFF,TGTGCCAGCAGCGAGGGACGAAGCGGGGGCGTGGGCAGTAGGGAGCAGTTCTTC